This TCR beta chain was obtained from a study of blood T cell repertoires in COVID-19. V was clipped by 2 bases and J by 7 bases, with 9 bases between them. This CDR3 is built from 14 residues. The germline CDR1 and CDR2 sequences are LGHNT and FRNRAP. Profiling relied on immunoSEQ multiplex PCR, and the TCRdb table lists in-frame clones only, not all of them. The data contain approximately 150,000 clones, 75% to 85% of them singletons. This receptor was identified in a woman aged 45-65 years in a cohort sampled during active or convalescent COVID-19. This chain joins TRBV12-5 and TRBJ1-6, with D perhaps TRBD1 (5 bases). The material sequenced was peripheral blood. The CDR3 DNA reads TGTGCTAGTGGTTTGTCGGGGGGAAATTCACCCCTCCACTTT. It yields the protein CASGLSGGNSPLHF.